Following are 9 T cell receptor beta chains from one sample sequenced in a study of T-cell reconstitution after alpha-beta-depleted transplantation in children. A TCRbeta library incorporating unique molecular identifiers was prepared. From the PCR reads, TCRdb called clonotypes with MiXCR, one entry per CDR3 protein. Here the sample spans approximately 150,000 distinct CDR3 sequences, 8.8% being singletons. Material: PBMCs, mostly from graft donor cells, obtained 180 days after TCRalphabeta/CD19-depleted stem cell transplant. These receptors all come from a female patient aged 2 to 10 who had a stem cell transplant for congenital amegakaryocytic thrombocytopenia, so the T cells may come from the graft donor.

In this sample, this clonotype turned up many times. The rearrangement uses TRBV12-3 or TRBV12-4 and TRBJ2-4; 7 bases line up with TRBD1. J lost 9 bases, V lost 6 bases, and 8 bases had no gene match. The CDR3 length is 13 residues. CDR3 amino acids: CASSIRRDSIQYF. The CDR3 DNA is TGTGCCAGCAGCATTCGCCGGGACAGCATTCAGTACTTC.

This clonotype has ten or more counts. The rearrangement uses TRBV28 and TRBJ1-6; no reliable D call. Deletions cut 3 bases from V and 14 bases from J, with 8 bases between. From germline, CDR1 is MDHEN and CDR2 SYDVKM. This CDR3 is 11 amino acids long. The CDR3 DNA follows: TGTGCCAGCAGTTTCTTTTTCACCCTCCACTTT. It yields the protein CASSFFFTLHF.

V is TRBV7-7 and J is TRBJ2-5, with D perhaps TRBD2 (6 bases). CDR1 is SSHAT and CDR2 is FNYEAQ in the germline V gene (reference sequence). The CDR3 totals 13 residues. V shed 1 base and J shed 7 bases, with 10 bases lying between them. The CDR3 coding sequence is TGTGCCAGCAGCTTAGGGGTCGGGGGGACCCAGTACTTC. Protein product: CASSLGVGGTQYF. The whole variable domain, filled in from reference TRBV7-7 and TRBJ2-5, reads GAGVSQSPRYKVTKRGQDVTLRCDPISSHATLYWYQQALGQGPEFLTYFNYEAQPDKSGLPSDRFSAERPEGSISTLTIQRTEQRDSAMYRCASSLGVGGTQYFGPGTRLLVL.

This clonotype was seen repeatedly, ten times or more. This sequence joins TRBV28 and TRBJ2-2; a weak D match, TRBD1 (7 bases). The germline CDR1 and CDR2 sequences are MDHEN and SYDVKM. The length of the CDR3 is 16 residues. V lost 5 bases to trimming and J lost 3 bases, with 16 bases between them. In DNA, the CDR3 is TGTGCCAGCAGTCCCCCAGGGGGACTCCACACCGGGGAGCTGTTTTTT. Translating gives CASSPPGGLHTGELFF.

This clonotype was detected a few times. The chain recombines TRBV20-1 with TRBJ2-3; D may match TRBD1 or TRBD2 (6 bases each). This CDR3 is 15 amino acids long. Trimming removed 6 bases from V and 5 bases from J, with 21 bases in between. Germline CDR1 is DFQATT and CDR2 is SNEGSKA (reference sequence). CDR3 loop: CSANSPGGRVDTQYF. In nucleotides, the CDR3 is TGCAGTGCCAATAGCCCCGGGGGCCGGGTAGATACGCAGTATTTT.

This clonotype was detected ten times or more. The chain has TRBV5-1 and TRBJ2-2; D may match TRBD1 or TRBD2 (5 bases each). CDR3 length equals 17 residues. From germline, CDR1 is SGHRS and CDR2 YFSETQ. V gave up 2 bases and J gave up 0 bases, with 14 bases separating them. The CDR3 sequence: CASSLVFGTANTGELFF. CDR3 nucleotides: TGCGCCAGCAGCTTAGTATTCGGGACGGCGAACACCGGGGAGCTGTTTTTT.

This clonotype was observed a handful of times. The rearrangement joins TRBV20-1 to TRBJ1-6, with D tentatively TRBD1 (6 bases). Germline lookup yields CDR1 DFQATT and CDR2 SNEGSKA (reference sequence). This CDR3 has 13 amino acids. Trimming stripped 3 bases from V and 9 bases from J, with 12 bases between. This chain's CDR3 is CSARKTGGSPLHF. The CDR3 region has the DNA TGCAGTGCTAGGAAGACAGGAGGTTCACCCCTCCACTTT.

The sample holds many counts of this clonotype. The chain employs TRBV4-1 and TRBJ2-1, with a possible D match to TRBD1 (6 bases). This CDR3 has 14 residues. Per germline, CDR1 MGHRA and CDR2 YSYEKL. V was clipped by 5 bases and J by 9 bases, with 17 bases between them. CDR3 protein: CASSNRDILSEQFF. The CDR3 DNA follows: TGCGCCAGCAGCAACCGGGACATTCTATCTGAGCAGTTCTTC.

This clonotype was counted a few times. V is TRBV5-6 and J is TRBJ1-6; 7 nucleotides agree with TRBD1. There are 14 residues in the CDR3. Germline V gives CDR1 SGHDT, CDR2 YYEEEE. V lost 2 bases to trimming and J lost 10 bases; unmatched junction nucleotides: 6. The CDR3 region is CASSFRDRISPLHF. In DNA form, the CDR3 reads TGTGCCAGCAGCTTCCGGGACAGAATCTCACCCCTCCACTTT.